The next 8 T cell receptor beta chains were all read from a single sample in a study of cytomegalovirus exposure and HLA in healthy donors. 60 Vbeta and 13 Jbeta primers were used in PCR. Clones were read by immunoSEQ multiplex PCR, and TCRdb kept only the in-frame ones, dropping some. The table lists around 61,000 clones, 65% to 80% of them singletons. Sequenced material: PBMCs. These TCRs come from a man in his forties or fifties in good health and CMV-seropositive.

For the CDR3, the DNA is TGTGCCAGCAGCTGGAGTATCGGGGAGACCCAGTACTTC. Encoded protein: CASSWSIGETQYF. J is TRBJ2-5 and V is TRBV6-5; no clear D. This CDR3 is built from 13 residues. The germline V gene encodes CDR1 MNHEY and CDR2 SVGAGI. Between the trimmed V and J ends, which lost 6 bases and 5 bases, there was a span of 13 bases.

The chain recombines TRBV7-9 with TRBJ1-1; D unclear. V lost 7 bases to trimming and J lost 0 bases, with 9 bases between them. The CDR3 sequence is 13 residues long. The germline CDR1 and CDR2 sequences are SEHNR and FQNEAQ (reference sequence). CDR3 DNA sequence: TGTGCCAGCAAATCGGGGTTGAACACTGAAGCTTTCTTT. Translating it yields CASKSGLNTEAFF.

This clone qualifies as medium-sized. The chain employs TRBV9 and TRBJ2-3; TRBD1 matches 11 bases. Per germline, CDR1 SGDLS and CDR2 YYNGEE. The junction had 7 bases not matched to a gene; V was cut back by 4 bases and J by 3 bases. The CDR3 extends over 16 amino acids. The CDR3 region is CASSFTGTGGTDTQYF. In DNA form, the CDR3 reads TGTGCCAGCAGCTTCACCGGGACAGGGGGTACAGATACGCAGTATTTT.

About this clone itself: This specimen includes other DNA sequences encoding the same CDR3. This chain links TRBV4-3 with TRBJ1-2, with D hard to call. V was trimmed by 3 bases and J by 5 bases, leaving 13 bases between them. CDR3 length: 14 residues. Germline CDR1 and CDR2: LGHNA and YSLEER. CDR3 in amino acids: CASSQDLQVYGYTF. DNA for the CDR3: TGCGCCAGCAGCCAGGATCTGCAGGTTTATGGCTACACCTTC.

The genes are TRBV6-5 and TRBJ1-1; maybe TRBD1 (5 bases). Trimming removed 6 bases at V and 1 base at J, with 15 bases between. From germline, CDR1 is MNHEY and CDR2 SVGAGI. The CDR3 runs to 15 residues. The CDR3: CASSDQGFANTEAFF. CDR3 DNA: TGTGCCAGCAGCGACCAGGGCTTTGCGAACACTGAAGCTTTCTTT.

This clone has a handful of counts. V usage is TRBV5-6 and J usage is TRBJ2-5; 9 nucleotides match TRBD2. This CDR3 has 15 amino acids. V lost 0 bases to trimming and J lost 7 bases; unmatched junction nucleotides: 7. Germline CDR1 and CDR2: SGHDT and YYEEEE. This chain's CDR3 is CASSLDGGGGGTQYF. CDR3 coding DNA: TGTGCCAGCAGCTTGGACGGGGGCGGGGGGGGGACCCAGTACTTC. The whole variable domain, remainder taken from reference TRBV5-6 and TRBJ2-5, is DAGVTQSPTHLIKTRGQQVTLRCSPKSGHDTVSWYQQALGQGPQFIFQYYEEEERQRGNFPDRFSGHQFPNYSSELNVNALLLGDSALYLCASSLDGGGGGTQYFGPGTRLLVL.

This chain connects TRBV20-1 to TRBJ2-3; D not certain. The V end was cut by 3 bases, the J end by 3 bases, with 4 bases between. The CDR3 covers 11 residues. Germline assignment: CDR1 DFQATT and CDR2 SNEGSKA (reference sequence). The CDR3 DNA is TGCAGTGCTAGCGTGACAGATACGCAGTATTTT. This sequence encodes CSASVTDTQYF.

The rearrangement links TRBV5-1 to TRBJ1-2; D unresolved. Trimming removed 0 bases from V and 4 bases from J, with 10 bases in between. The CDR3 has 14 amino acids. Germline V CDR1 and CDR2: SGHRS, YFSETQ. Here the CDR3 DNA reads TGCGCCAGCAGCTTGGCCAACCCGGTCTATGGCTACACCTTC. Its translation is CASSLANPVYGYTF.